This TCR beta chain is from a study of blood T cell repertoires in COVID-19. Some clones are missing from TCRdb's copy, which holds only in-frame ones; the method was immunoSEQ multiplex PCR. The sample has some 400,000 clones, around 87% seen once. This clonotype was obtained from a man aged 30-40 years who had recovered from COVID-19. The sample taken for sequencing was PBMCs or T cells enriched from blood (not recorded which).

CDR3 residues: CASSSHQRLNTDTQYF. CDR3 coding DNA: TGTGCCAGCAGCTCCCACCAAAGACTCAACACAGATACGCAGTATTTT. The chain joins TRBV9 to TRBJ2-3; D is unresolved. V shed 4 bases and J shed 2 bases, with 17 bases lying between them. Germline CDR1 is SGDLS and CDR2 is YYNGEE. This CDR3 is built from 16 residues.